One and the same sample provided the 11 T cell receptor beta chains below, sequenced in a study of blood T cell repertoires in COVID-19. Libraries were prepared by immunoSEQ multiplex PCR; TCRdb keeps only in-frame clonotypes and omits some of them. Altogether approximately 260,000 clones are present, over 85% being singletons, with the ten largest covering under 2.5%. The sequenced sample was PBMCs or T cells enriched from blood (not recorded which). Every receptor here comes from a woman in her sixties or seventies who had recovered from COVID-19.

V usage is TRBV2 and J usage is TRBJ2-5, with D possibly matching TRBD2 (5 bases). Trimming removed 11 bases at V and 5 bases at J, with 12 bases between. This CDR3 region has 11 residues. Germline V gene lookup returns CDR1 SNHLY and CDR2 FYNNEI. The CDR3 reads CAGGLRETQYF. The CDR3 coding sequence is TGTGCCGGAGGTTTAAGGGAGACCCAGTACTTC.

The rearrangement joins TRBV3-1 (or the pseudogene TRBV3-2) to TRBJ1-2; 8 bases agree with TRBD1. With V trimmed by 2 bases and J by 3 bases, 5 bases remained unmatched. The CDR3 consists of 15 residues. Germline V CDR1 and CDR2: LGHDT, YNNKEL (reference sequence). CDR3 region: CASSQSPGQDYGYTF. In DNA form, the CDR3 reads TGTGCCAGCAGCCAATCCCCGGGACAGGACTATGGCTACACCTTC.

This sequence joins TRBV14 and TRBJ2-1; perhaps TRBD2 as D (5 bases). This CDR3 is built from 14 residues. Germline CDR1 is SGHDN and CDR2 is FVKESK. Between the trimmed V and J ends, which lost 1 base and 9 bases, there was a span of 13 bases. CDR3 loop: CASSQAALVSEQFF. In DNA form, the CDR3 reads TGTGCCAGCAGCCAAGCAGCACTAGTTTCTGAGCAGTTCTTC.

This sequence joins TRBV7-6 and TRBJ1-3; a weak D match, TRBD1 (6 bases). V was trimmed by 2 bases and J by 0 bases, leaving 8 bases between them. CDR3 length: 15 residues. Germline V gene data show CDR1 as SGHVS and CDR2 as FNYEAQ. This chain's CDR3 is CASSLTGTSGNTIYF. The CDR3 DNA is TGTGCCAGCAGCTTAACAGGGACCTCTGGAAACACCATATATTTT.

The rearrangement joins TRBV10-1 to TRBJ1-1, with D maybe TRBD1 (6 bases). Germline lookup yields CDR1 WNHNN and CDR2 SYGVQD (reference sequence). This CDR3 contains 15 residues. The germline V and J ends were trimmed by 3 bases and 6 bases, with 17 bases remaining between them. The chain's CDR3 is CASSEFAQGFPEAFF. CDR3 bases: TGCGCCAGCAGTGAATTCGCACAGGGTTTCCCTGAAGCTTTCTTT.

The gene calls are TRBV6-6 and TRBJ2-7; D not certain. Deletions cut 7 bases from V and 4 bases from J, with 8 bases between. CDR3 length equals 11 residues. Germline V gene sequence: CDR1 MNHNY, CDR2 SVGAGI (reference sequence). The DNA of the CDR3 is TGTGCCAGCACCCGAGCTTACGAGCAGTACTTC. Its translation: CASTRAYEQYF.

The chain couples TRBV6-1 to TRBJ1-6; no firm D call. Trimming cost V 2 bases and J 0 bases, with 11 bases left between them. The germline V gene has CDR1 MNHNS and CDR2 SASEGT. The CDR3 runs to 17 residues. The CDR3 spells CASSEFPPSSYNSPLHF. CDR3 coding DNA: TGTGCCAGCAGTGAATTCCCGCCGAGCTCCTATAATTCACCCCTCCACTTT.

V gene TRBV19 combines with J gene TRBJ2-3; D remains unclear. CDR3 size: 13 residues. The V and J ends lost 5 bases and 6 bases respectively, with 12 bases between them. The V gene's germline CDR1 is LNHDA and CDR2 SQIVND (reference sequence). The CDR3 DNA reads TGTGCCAGTAGTTCACGGAGTCGGGATACGCAGTATTTT. Amino acids: CASSSRSRDTQYF.

The chain links TRBV5-1 to TRBJ2-5; 11 bases are shared with TRBD2. From germline, CDR1 is SGHRS and CDR2 YFSETQ. The junction had 3 bases not matched to a gene; V was cut back by 4 bases and J by 1 base. This CDR3 contains 15 residues. CDR3 loop: CASSLGTSGQETQYF. In nucleotides, the CDR3 is TGCGCCAGCAGCCTTGGGACTAGCGGCCAAGAGACCCAGTACTTC.

The V call is TRBV28, the J call TRBJ2-6; the D gene is possibly TRBD2 (6 bases). V lost 7 bases to trimming and J lost 3 bases, with 22 bases between them. CDR3 length: 18 amino acids. Germline assignment: CDR1 MDHEN and CDR2 SYDVKM. DNA of the CDR3: TGTGCCAGCATCGATGGAGGGGTAGGAAAAGGTGGGGCCAACGTCCTGACTTTC. Its translation is CASIDGGVGKGGANVLTF.

About this clone: This sample also contains other DNA sequences that code for the same CDR3. The chain joins TRBV28 to TRBJ1-1; 7 bases align to TRBD1. The CDR3 is 12 residues long. Germline assignment: CDR1 MDHEN and CDR2 SYDVKM. V lost 6 bases to trimming and J lost 8 bases; unmatched junction nucleotides: 6. The CDR3 region has the DNA TGTGCCAGCAGCCTGACAGGGAGGGAAGCTTTCTTT. It encodes CASSLTGREAFF.